This record concerns one T cell receptor beta chain sequence. The data derive from a study of blood T cell repertoires in COVID-19. As originally analysed: Scientists estimated how many nucleated cells there were by amplifying reference gene primers. Sequencing used immunoSEQ multiplex PCR; TCRdb keeps in-frame clones, though not all of them. V and J calls and clone size follow that table, whereas D and trimming were derived from the DNA. Found here are under 80,000 clones, about 89% of them singletons; the top ten hold roughly 13%. The CDR3 runs 14 residues. The V and J ends lost 4 bases and 6 bases, in that order; junction bases with no gene match: 4. Germline CDR1 is LNHDA and CDR2 is SQIVND (reference sequence).

The receptor's source is a man aged 65-85 years with active or convalescent COVID-19. The rearrangement joins TRBV19 to TRBJ2-7; TRBD2 aligns across 12 bases. Source material: peripheral blood. The CDR3 DNA reads TGTGCCAGTAGTACGGGACTAGCGGGCTCCGAGCAGTACTTC. This codes for CASSTGLAGSEQYF. The full variable domain, in which reference TRBV19 and TRBJ2-7 provide the parts outside the CDR3, is DGGITQSPKYLFRKEGQNVTLSCEQNLNHDAMYWYRQDPGQGLRLIYYSQIVNDFQKGDIAEGYSVSREKKESFPLTVTSAQKNPTAFYLCASSTGLAGSEQYFGPGTRLTVT.